The clone carrying this T cell receptor (beta chain) appeared many times. The sample comes from a study of neurological immune-mediated disorders. Specified time point: longitudinal time-point 3. This CDR3 spans 15 amino acids. Germline assignment: CDR1 SGHRS and CDR2 YFSETQ. Trimming shortened V by 3 bases and J by 1 base, and 13 bases separated the two germline ends. TCRdb used MiXCR to reprocess the 5' RACE reads, holding one entry per CDR3 protein. The sample has 84,000 or so distinct CDR3 sequences, about 4.5% seen once. The TCR originated in a woman aged 55-75 years with multiple sclerosis. The V gene is TRBV5-1, the J gene TRBJ1-2; D might be TRBD1 (6 bases). The sequencing sample was made of PBMCs. This chain's CDR3 is CASSWATGNNYGYTF. The CDR3 DNA follows: TGCGCCAGCAGCTGGGCGACAGGAAATAACTATGGCTACACCTTC.